A selection of T cell receptor beta chains follows, all from one sample in a study of blood T cell repertoires in COVID-19. Clones were read by immunoSEQ multiplex PCR, and TCRdb kept only the in-frame ones, dropping some. The table includes approximately 190,000 clones, about 85% detected once. Material for sequencing was peripheral blood. Receptors were obtained from a man between 60 and 75 years old with active or convalescent COVID-19. CDR3s include the opening cysteine and the closing phenylalanine or tryptophan. Each record gives: D gene, V gene, clone size, J gene, CDR3 protein, CDR3 DNA. The D gene is left open where the match is weak. Some rows have no size entry. The others give once, few or many, or a class for an expanded clone.

D: -
V: TRBV21-1
size: -
J: TRBJ1-6
CDR3: CASSNLGGGNSPLHF
DNA: TGTGCCAGCAGCAATCTAGGGGGGGGAAATTCACCCCTCCACTTT

D: TRBD1
V: TRBV6-1
size: -
J: TRBJ1-2
CDR3: CASRARDRGLDGYTF
DNA: TGTGCCAGCAGGGCCCGGGACAGGGGGCTAGATGGCTACACCTTC

D: TRBD1
V: TRBV24-1
size: -
J: TRBJ1-1
CDR3: CATSAGQVGGDTEAFF
DNA: TGTGCCACCAGTGCGGGACAGGTAGGGGGGGACACTGAAGCTTTCTTT

D: -
V: TRBV6-5
size: -
J: TRBJ1-5
CDR3: CASSRRAGGQPQHF
DNA: TGTGCCAGCAGTAGAAGGGCAGGAGGTCAGCCCCAGCATTTT

D: TRBD2
V: TRBV7-8
size: -
J: TRBJ2-1
CDR3: CASRRTSGGFNEQFF
DNA: TGTGCCAGCAGAAGGACTAGCGGGGGCTTCAATGAGCAGTTCTTC

D: TRBD1
V: TRBV18
size: -
J: TRBJ2-7
CDR3: CASSSRDRRSYEQYF
DNA: TGTGCCAGCTCATCCCGGGACAGGCGATCCTACGAGCAGTACTTC

D: -
V: TRBV6-1
size: -
J: TRBJ2-5
CDR3: CASSEFRGIQETQYF
DNA: TGTGCCAGCAGTGAATTCAGGGGCATCCAAGAGACCCAGTACTTC

D: TRBD1
V: TRBV9
size: -
J: TRBJ1-2
CDR3: CASSVAQPGQGNGYTF
DNA: TGTGCCAGCAGCGTAGCCCAGCCGGGACAGGGTAATGGCTACACCTTC

D: TRBD1
V: TRBV5-5
size: -
J: TRBJ1-1
CDR3: CASSPGQGAKNTEAFF
DNA: TGTGCCAGCAGCCCCGGACAGGGGGCAAAGAACACTGAAGCTTTCTTT

D: TRBD1
V: TRBV24-1
size: -
J: TRBJ1-3
CDR3: CATYSDRVAGNTIYF
DNA: TGTGCCACCTACTCGGACAGGGTCGCTGGAAACACCATATATTTT

D: -
V: TRBV28
size: -
J: TRBJ1-2
CDR3: CASIENRGNYGYTF
DNA: TGTGCCAGCATAGAAAATCGGGGTAACTATGGCTACACCTTC

D: -
V: TRBV19
size: -
J: TRBJ2-2
CDR3: CASSSDSRTGELFF
DNA: TGTGCCAGTAGCTCGGACAGTCGCACCGGGGAGCTGTTTTTT

D: TRBD1
V: TRBV7-2
size: -
J: TRBJ1-2
CDR3: CASSLGQDYGYTF
DNA: TGTGCCAGCAGCCTTGGACAGGACTATGGCTACACCTTC

D: -
V: TRBV9
size: -
J: TRBJ1-5
CDR3: CASSVDPTGQPQHF
DNA: TGTGCCAGCAGCGTAGACCCAACGGGGCAGCCCCAGCATTTT

D: TRBD1
V: TRBV7-9
size: -
J: TRBJ2-5
CDR3: CAVGQGGNQETQYF
DNA: TGTGCCGTGGGACAGGGGGGAAACCAAGAGACCCAGTACTTC

D: -
V: TRBV6-5
size: -
J: TRBJ2-7
CDR3: CASSSGKVGYEQYF
DNA: TGTGCCAGCAGTTCAGGAAAGGTTGGTTACGAGCAGTACTTC

D: -
V: TRBV9
size: -
J: TRBJ1-3
CDR3: CASSPGEAAGNTIYF
DNA: TGTGCCAGCAGCCCCGGAGAGGCGGCTGGAAACACCATATATTTT

D: -
V: TRBV27
size: -
J: TRBJ2-5
CDR3: CASSQRPRETQYF
DNA: TGTGCCAGCAGCCAAAGGCCGAGGGAGACCCAGTACTTC

D: TRBD1
V: TRBV19
size: -
J: TRBJ1-1
CDR3: CASSVGQGVMNTEAFF
DNA: TGTGCCAGTAGTGTGGGACAGGGGGTCATGAACACTGAAGCTTTCTTT

D: TRBD1
V: TRBV27
size: -
J: TRBJ1-2
CDR3: CASSLRDRDYGYTF
DNA: TGTGCCAGCAGTCTCCGGGACAGGGACTATGGCTACACCTTC

D: -
V: TRBV12-5
size: -
J: TRBJ1-6
CDR3: CASGLGQLAYNSPLHF
DNA: TGTGCTAGTGGTTTGGGACAGCTGGCCTATAATTCACCCCTCCACTTT

D: TRBD1
V: TRBV6-5
size: -
J: TRBJ2-1
CDR3: CASMTGSNEQFF
DNA: TGTGCCAGCATGACAGGGTCGAATGAGCAGTTCTTC

D: TRBD2
V: TRBV6-5
size: -
J: TRBJ2-3
CDR3: CASRLAGGSDTQYF
DNA: TGTGCCAGCAGGCTAGCGGGGGGGTCAGATACGCAGTATTTT

D: -
V: TRBV10-1
size: -
J: TRBJ1-6
CDR3: CASSRFRENSPLHF
DNA: TGCGCCAGCAGTAGGTTTCGGGAAAATTCACCCCTCCACTTT

D: -
V: TRBV14
size: -
J: TRBJ2-2
CDR3: CASSPLVTGELFF
DNA: TGTGCCAGCAGCCCTCTAGTCACCGGGGAGCTGTTTTTT

D: -
V: TRBV7-9
size: -
J: TRBJ1-1
CDR3: CASSPGGIGAAFF
DNA: TGTGCCAGCAGCCCTGGAGGGATAGGGGCGGCTTTCTTT

D: -
V: TRBV4-2
size: -
J: TRBJ2-7
CDR3: CASSQGVGPRAHEQYF
DNA: TGTGCCAGCAGCCAAGGGGTTGGCCCCAGGGCTCACGAGCAGTACTTC

D: -
V: TRBV7-3
size: -
J: TRBJ2-2
CDR3: CASSLHPWDLANTGELFF
DNA: TGTGCCAGCAGCTTACATCCCTGGGACTTAGCGAACACCGGGGAGCTGTTTTTT

D: TRBD2
V: TRBV19
size: -
J: TRBJ2-1
CDR3: CASWGGNEQFF
DNA: TGTGCCTCTTGGGGGGGAAATGAGCAGTTCTTC

D: TRBD1
V: TRBV7-9
size: -
J: TRBJ1-6
CDR3: CASSKGNRGEEAPLHF
DNA: TGTGCCAGCAGTAAAGGGAACAGGGGGGAGGAGGCGCCCCTCCACTTT

D: -
V: TRBV6-5
size: -
J: TRBJ1-2
CDR3: CASNGTPTLQWGYTF
DNA: TGTGCCAGCAACGGGACACCCACCCTACAGTGGGGCTACACCTTC

D: TRBD1
V: TRBV19
size: -
J: TRBJ1-2
CDR3: CASSIDSQGAYGYTF
DNA: TGTGCCAGTAGTATAGATAGCCAGGGGGCCTATGGCTACACCTTC

D: -
V: TRBV6-1
size: -
J: TRBJ1-3
CDR3: CASSETGTGNTIYF
DNA: TGTGCCAGCAGTGAAACCGGGACTGGAAACACCATATATTTT

D: TRBD1
V: TRBV2
size: -
J: TRBJ1-2
CDR3: CATSLQGADYGYTF
DNA: TGTGCCACCTCCCTACAGGGGGCCGACTATGGCTACACCTTC

D: TRBD1
V: TRBV7-9
size: -
J: TRBJ1-4
CDR3: CASRDAGTGVEKLFF
DNA: TGTGCCAGCAGGGATGCCGGGACAGGCGTTGAAAAACTGTTTTTT

D: -
V: TRBV6-5
size: -
J: TRBJ1-3
CDR3: CASSPSSGNTIYF
DNA: TGTGCCAGCAGCCCCTCCTCTGGAAACACCATATATTTT

D: TRBD1
V: TRBV7-3
size: few
J: TRBJ2-5
CDR3: CASSPTQGAGETQYF
DNA: TGTGCCAGCAGCCCTACTCAGGGGGCCGGAGAGACCCAGTACTTC

D: TRBD2
V: TRBV4-2
size: -
J: TRBJ2-3
CDR3: CASSQGGLAGGQRDTQYF
DNA: TGTGCCAGCAGCCAAGGGGGACTAGCGGGGGGCCAGCGGGATACGCAGTATTTT

D: TRBD2
V: TRBV5-4
size: -
J: TRBJ2-1
CDR3: CASSPYPGTRGYNEQFF
DNA: TGTGCCAGCAGCCCCTACCCCGGGACTAGAGGGTACAATGAGCAGTTCTTC

D: -
V: TRBV12-3/TRBV12-4
size: -
J: TRBJ1-1
CDR3: CASSLRQTEAFF
DNA: TGTGCCAGCAGTCTAAGACAGACTGAAGCTTTCTTT

D: -
V: TRBV24-1
size: few
J: TRBJ1-5
CDR3: CATRTSQGDQPQHF
DNA: TGTGCCACCCGGACCTCACAGGGTGATCAGCCCCAGCATTTT

D: TRBD1
V: TRBV24-1
size: -
J: TRBJ1-5
CDR3: CATSGWDRNQPQHF
DNA: TGTGCCACCAGTGGCTGGGACAGGAATCAGCCCCAGCATTTT

D: TRBD1
V: TRBV7-9
size: -
J: TRBJ2-1
CDR3: CASSSRDRLLYHNEQFF
DNA: TGTGCCAGCAGCTCTCGGGACAGGCTCCTCTACCACAATGAGCAGTTCTTC

D: TRBD1
V: TRBV5-5
size: -
J: TRBJ2-2
CDR3: CASSPGTGANTGELFF
DNA: TGTGCCAGCAGCCCAGGGACAGGAGCTAACACCGGGGAGCTGTTTTTT

D: -
V: TRBV5-1
size: -
J: TRBJ1-1
CDR3: CASSLEGHRPPEAFF
DNA: TGCGCCAGCAGCTTGGAGGGACACCGGCCTCCTGAAGCTTTCTTT

D: TRBD2
V: TRBV10-3
size: -
J: TRBJ2-5
CDR3: CAISGISGGQGETQYF
DNA: TGTGCCATCAGTGGGATTAGCGGGGGCCAGGGGGAGACCCAGTACTTC

D: -
V: TRBV9
size: -
J: TRBJ2-7
CDR3: CASSVCPGSGDCEQYF
DNA: TGTGCCAGCAGCGTATGTCCGGGGTCCGGGGACTGCGAGCAGTACTTC

D: -
V: TRBV5-1
size: once
J: TRBJ1-2
CDR3: CASSLGSGIGYNYGYTF
DNA: TGCGCCAGCAGCTTGGGTTCAGGGATCGGCTATAACTATGGCTACACCTTC

D: -
V: TRBV2
size: -
J: TRBJ1-4
CDR3: CASSDVVLNEKLFF
DNA: TGTGCCAGCAGTGACGTGGTCCTAAATGAAAAACTGTTTTTT

D: TRBD1
V: TRBV5-1
size: -
J: TRBJ1-1
CDR3: CASSLDRGVSEAFF
DNA: TGCGCCAGCAGCTTAGACAGGGGGGTCAGTGAAGCTTTCTTT

D: -
V: TRBV28
size: -
J: TRBJ1-1
CDR3: CASSPSWGGTEAFF
DNA: TGTGCCAGCAGCCCTAGCTGGGGTGGAACTGAAGCTTTCTTT

D: TRBD2
V: TRBV6-5
size: -
J: TRBJ2-2
CDR3: CASIGRGVPSGELFF
DNA: TGTGCCAGCATCGGGCGGGGGGTCCCTAGCGGGGAGCTGTTTTTT

D: -
V: TRBV19
size: -
J: TRBJ2-4
CDR3: CASSVQGAQYF
DNA: TGTGCCAGTAGTGTACAGGGCGCTCAGTACTTC

D: TRBD1
V: TRBV19
size: -
J: TRBJ1-4
CDR3: CATRQGGEKLFF
DNA: TGTGCCACCAGACAGGGGGGTGAAAAACTGTTTTTT

D: -
V: TRBV5-1
size: -
J: TRBJ1-1
CDR3: CASSLTGVADTEAFF
DNA: TGCGCCAGCAGCTTAACGGGGGTAGCTGACACTGAAGCTTTCTTT

D: TRBD1
V: TRBV11-2
size: -
J: TRBJ2-7
CDR3: CASSPRQGSYEQYF
DNA: TGTGCCAGCAGCCCACGACAGGGCTCCTACGAGCAGTACTTC

D: -
V: TRBV7-6
size: -
J: TRBJ1-4
CDR3: CASSLAGGLSEKLFF
DNA: TGTGCCAGCAGCTTAGCTGGGGGCCTCAGCGAAAAACTGTTTTTT

D: TRBD2
V: TRBV19
size: -
J: TRBJ2-5
CDR3: CASSIAGGAQETQYF
DNA: TGTGCCAGTAGTATCGCCGGGGGGGCCCAAGAGACCCAGTACTTC

D: -
V: TRBV11-2
size: -
J: TRBJ2-7
CDR3: CASRKGAGYEQYF
DNA: TGTGCCAGCAGGAAGGGGGCGGGGTACGAGCAGTACTTC